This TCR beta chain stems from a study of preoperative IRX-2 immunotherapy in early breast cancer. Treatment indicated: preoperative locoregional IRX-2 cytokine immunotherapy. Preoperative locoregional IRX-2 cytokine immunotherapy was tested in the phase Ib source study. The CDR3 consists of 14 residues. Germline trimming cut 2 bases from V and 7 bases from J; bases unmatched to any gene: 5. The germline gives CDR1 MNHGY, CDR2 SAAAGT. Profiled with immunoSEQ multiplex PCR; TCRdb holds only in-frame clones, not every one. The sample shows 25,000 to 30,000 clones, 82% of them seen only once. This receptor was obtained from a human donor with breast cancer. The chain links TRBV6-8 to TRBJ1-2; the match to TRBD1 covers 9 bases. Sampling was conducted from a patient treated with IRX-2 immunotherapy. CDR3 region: CASSYAGQGIGYTF. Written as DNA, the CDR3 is TGTGCCAGCAGTTACGCTGGACAGGGGATTGGCTACACCTTC.